Each of the 15 T cell receptor beta chains below was sequenced from the same sample in a study of a mutant IDH1 vaccine in newly diagnosed glioma. Time point noted: week 5, during vaccination. The vaccine gave 300 ug of a 20-mer mutant IDH1 peptide subcutaneously per dose. Produced via immunoSEQ multiplex PCR; TCRdb's table is partial and in-frame only. The table shows around 35,000 clones, with about 80% occurring only once. No antigen is known for these receptors. Sequenced here: PBMCs, sampled from a glioma patient whose treatment included an IDH1 peptide vaccine. Source of these receptors: a man aged 25-40 years with glioma.

The chain is built from TRBV4-1 and TRBJ2-7; 7 nucleotides agree with TRBD2. The V gene end was trimmed by 5 bases and the J gene end by 0 bases; junction bases not matched to a gene: 16. CDR1 is MGHRA and CDR2 is YSYEKL in the germline V gene. CDR3 size: 18 residues. In nucleotides, the CDR3 is TGCGCCAGCAGCAGGGGCGTACTGGGGAGGGAGAGCTCCTACGAGCAGTACTTC. Its translation is CASSRGVLGRESSYEQYF.

The sample holds a few counts of this clone. The J gene is TRBJ1-5, the V gene TRBV4-1; D call uncertain. The CDR3 loop spans 14 amino acids. Germline CDR1 MGHRA, CDR2 YSYEKL. Trimming left V 1 base short and J 0 bases short, with 4 bases between. The CDR3 DNA sequence: TGCGCCAGCAGCCAAGCCCATAGCAATCAGCCCCAGCATTTT. Amino acid sequence: CASSQAHSNQPQHF.

The chain combines TRBV14 with TRBJ2-7; D is perhaps TRBD1 (6 bases). The germline V and J ends were trimmed by 1 base and 7 bases, with 14 bases remaining between them. In germline, CDR1 is SGHDN, CDR2 FVKESK. The CDR3 covers 14 residues. Here the CDR3 DNA reads TGTGCCAGCAGCCAAGTCTGGGACACCGAAGAGCAGTACTTC. Translation gives CASSQVWDTEEQYF.

The rearrangement uses TRBV27 and TRBJ1-4; TRBD1 aligns across 8 bases. Germline lookup yields CDR1 MNHEY and CDR2 SMNVEV (reference sequence). The CDR3 runs to 18 residues. The V and J ends lost 3 bases and 2 bases, in that order; junction bases with no gene match: 11. In DNA form, the CDR3 reads TGTGCCAGCAGTTTCCGGGACAGGAATGTGTTTACTAATGAAAAACTGTTTTTT. Translated, it gives CASSFRDRNVFTNEKLFF.

The chain couples TRBV4-3 to TRBJ2-3, with 10 bases lining up with TRBD1. J lost 2 bases, V lost 3 bases, and 8 bases had no gene match. CDR1 and CDR2 (germline): LGHNA, YSLEER. This CDR3 has 17 amino acids. CDR3 in DNA: TGCGCCAGCAGCCATTCGGGGACAGGGGATCCCACAGATACGCAGTATTTT. This gives the protein CASSHSGTGDPTDTQYF.

The chain carries TRBV4-1 and TRBJ2-7, with 7 bases that match TRBD1. This CDR3 region has 13 residues. V lost 4 bases, J lost 3 bases, and 3 bases stayed unmatched. Per germline, CDR1 MGHRA and CDR2 YSYEKL. The DNA of the CDR3 is TGCGCCAGCAGCCTCCGGGACAGCTACGAGCAGTACTTC. It encodes CASSLRDSYEQYF.

V gene TRBV4-1 combines with J gene TRBJ1-1, with unresolved D. The CDR3 runs 14 residues. In germline, CDR1 is MGHRA, CDR2 YSYEKL. Trimming took 2 bases from V and 4 from J, leaving 11 bases between them. The CDR3 sequence is CASSQREEATEAFF. The CDR3 DNA follows: TGCGCCAGCAGCCAACGGGAGGAGGCCACTGAAGCTTTCTTT.

This clone has a single count. The chain joins TRBV6-6 to TRBJ1-2, with no clear D. CDR3 size: 15 residues. From germline, CDR1 is MNHNY and CDR2 SVGAGI (reference sequence). V dropped 6 bases and J dropped 7 bases, with 21 bases sitting between them. The CDR3 sequence is CASRQYAATAVGYTF. CDR3 bases: TGTGCCAGCAGACAATATGCAGCCACAGCGGTTGGCTACACCTTC.

The rearrangement uses TRBV27 and TRBJ1-5; TRBD1 matches 11 bases. This CDR3 has 14 residues. Losses at the gene ends were 5 bases for V and 6 bases for J; bases not matched to a gene: 3. Looked up from germline, CDR1 is MNHEY and CDR2 is SMNVEV (reference sequence). CDR3 region: CASSRTGGIQPQHF. CDR3 coding DNA: TGTGCCAGCAGTCGGACAGGGGGCATTCAGCCCCAGCATTTT.

J is TRBJ2-7 and V is TRBV5-1, with 7 nucleotides matching TRBD1. V shed 4 bases, J shed 5 bases, and the junction held 3 bases outside the gene matches. CDR3 size: 12 residues. CDR1 SGHRS and CDR2 YFSETQ come from the germline V gene. CDR3 bases: TGCGCCAGCAGCAGAGACAGGGACGAGCAGTACTTC. Translating gives CASSRDRDEQYF. The full variable domain, with the rest looked up from reference TRBV5-1 and TRBJ2-7, is KAGVTQTPRYLIKTRGQQVTLSCSPISGHRSVSWYQQTPGQGLQFLFEYFSETQRNKGNFPGRFSGRQFSNSRSEMNVSTLELGDSALYLCASSRDRDEQYFGPGTRLTVT.

The chain uses TRBV9 and TRBJ2-7; 8 bases line up with TRBD2. The CDR3 extends over 16 amino acids. CDR1 SGDLS and CDR2 YYNGEE come from the germline V gene. Germline trimming cut 0 bases from V and 6 bases from J; bases unmatched to any gene: 11. DNA of the CDR3: TGTGCCAGCAGCGTAGAACCCCCAGCGGGAGTATTCGAGCAGTACTTC. This encodes CASSVEPPAGVFEQYF.

The genes are TRBV9 and TRBJ2-1, with 7 positions matching TRBD1. This CDR3 contains 15 residues. The trim removed 0 bases at V and 4 bases at J, leaving 4 bases unmatched. Germline assignment: CDR1 SGDLS and CDR2 YYNGEE. The CDR3 bases are TGTGCCAGCAGCGTAGAAGGGACAGAATACAATGAGCAGTTCTTC. It yields the protein CASSVEGTEYNEQFF.

The chain has TRBV6-1 and TRBJ1-4; no clear D gene. CDR3 length: 14 amino acids. V shed 6 bases and J shed 4 bases, with 12 bases lying between them. The germline V gene encodes CDR1 MNHNS and CDR2 SASEGT. In DNA form, the CDR3 reads TGTGCCAGCAGAAATTTGGGGAATAATGAAAAACTGTTTTTT. This gives the protein CASRNLGNNEKLFF.

Only a few counts were recorded for this clone. The V gene is TRBV5-1, the J gene TRBJ1-4; no firm D call. The CDR3 is made up of 16 amino acids. Germline CDR1 and CDR2: SGHRS and YFSETQ. Trimming shortened V by 0 bases and J by 3 bases, and 12 bases separated the two germline ends. The CDR3 DNA follows: TGCGCCAGCAGCTTGGAACTTCCGGTCTCTAATGAAAAACTGTTTTTT. Amino acid sequence: CASSLELPVSNEKLFF.

This clone showed up just a few times. CDR3 loop: CAYRRIPEAFF. The CDR3 DNA is TGTGCCTACAGACGGATCCCTGAAGCTTTCTTT. The V and J genes are TRBV30 and TRBJ1-1, with D unclear. Germline V lookup: CDR1 GTSNPN, CDR2 SVGIG (reference sequence). The CDR3 has 11 amino acids. The V and J ends lost 7 bases and 6 bases respectively, with 12 bases between them.